This TCR beta chain is drawn from a study of control samples from healthy donors and cancer patients. Trimming stripped 1 base from V and 8 bases from J, with 25 bases between. The germline V gene has CDR1 SGHDN and CDR2 FVKESK. CDR3 length: 18 residues. Sequencing was performed with immunoSEQ multiplex PCR; in TCRdb, only in-frame clones are kept and a portion is missing. In the table there are over 100,000 clones, about 92% of which are singletons. The sequencing input was blood. This chain links TRBV14 with TRBJ2-3; D unclear. The TCR comes from a woman aged 50 to 65 in good health. CDR3 in DNA: TGTGCCAGCAGCCAAGGGCCTAGGATGGCGTGGAGAGGTGGTACGCAGTATTTT. Residues: CASSQGPRMAWRGGTQYF.